This passage covers 27 T cell receptor beta chains from one sample sequenced in a study of T cell changes during pregnancy in multiple sclerosis. The repertoire was sequenced with immunoSEQ multiplex PCR; TCRdb's copy has only in-frame clones and lacks some. In the table there are more than 75,000 clones, 90% to 95% of which are singletons. The sample in question was peripheral blood, obtained in the first trimester of pregnancy. The receptors were sampled from a female donor with multiple sclerosis, enrolled in a pregnancy study.

This clone was seen a handful of times. V and J are TRBV7-2 and TRBJ1-6; D ambiguous. CDR1 and CDR2 (germline): SGHTA, FQGNSA. V lost 5 bases and J 7 bases, leaving 21 bases between the germline ends. The CDR3 totals 17 residues. The chain's CDR3 is CASSTFGVTVGNSPLHF. As DNA, the CDR3 is TGTGCCAGCAGCACTTTCGGGGTTACCGTTGGAAATTCACCCCTCCACTTT.

This clone was recorded once. V gene TRBV15 combines with J gene TRBJ1-6, with D possibly TRBD1 on 5 matching bases. Trimming removed 1 base at V and 5 bases at J, with 21 bases between. Per the germline V gene, CDR1 is LNHNV and CDR2 is YYDKDF (reference sequence). This CDR3 has 19 residues. DNA for the CDR3: TGTGCCACCAGCAGAGGCCCGGGGGGGGGATTCGGGAATAATTCACCCCTCCACTTT. Translated, it gives CATSRGPGGGFGNNSPLHF.

V gene TRBV19 combines with J gene TRBJ1-5, with TRBD1 identical over 12 bases. CDR1 is LNHDA and CDR2 is SQIVND in the germline V gene (reference sequence). Losses at the gene ends were 7 bases for V and 6 bases for J; bases not matched to a gene: 13. The CDR3 has 17 amino acids. The CDR3 sequence: CASMGGTGGAGGQPQHF. The DNA of the CDR3 is TGTGCCAGTATGGGGGGGACAGGGGGCGCCGGGGGTCAGCCCCAGCATTTT.

This sequence joins TRBV12-5 and TRBJ1-4; tentatively, D is TRBD1 (5 bases). With 4 bases removed from V and 5 bases from J, the gap between germline ends came to 14 bases. The CDR3 is 15 residues long. The germline V gene encodes CDR1 LGHNT and CDR2 FRNRAP. The CDR3 coding sequence is TGTGCTAGTGGTTCATTAAGGGGACTAAATGAAAAACTGTTTTTT. This encodes CASGSLRGLNEKLFF.

The chain combines TRBV2 with TRBJ2-1; the match to TRBD1 covers 8 bases. Trimming cost V 8 bases and J 5 bases; bases outside gene matches: 8. CDR1 is SNHLY, CDR2 FYNNEI, per germline. CDR3 length equals 14 residues. Here the CDR3 DNA reads TGTGCCAGCCTGTCGACAGGGGCCCACAATGAGCAGTTCTTC. It translates to CASLSTGAHNEQFF.

V and J are TRBV7-9 and TRBJ1-2; unclear D gene. The CDR3 sequence is 12 residues long. The germline CDR1 and CDR2 sequences are SEHNR and FQNEAQ (reference sequence). Trimming cost V 5 bases and J 3 bases, with 7 bases left between them. The CDR3 DNA reads as TGTGCCAGCAGCCCGCGGGACTATGGCTACACCTTC. This codes for CASSPRDYGYTF. The full variable domain, rest sourced from reference TRBV7-9 and TRBJ1-2, is DTGVSQNPRHKITKRGQNVTFRCDPISEHNRLYWYRQTLGQGPEFLTYFQNEAQLEKSRLLSDRFSAERPKGSFSTLEIQRTEQGDSAMYLCASSPRDYGYTFGSGTRLTVV.

The genes are TRBV5-4 and TRBJ2-7, with 10 nucleotides matching TRBD2. V dropped 0 bases and J dropped 0; count of bases not matched to a gene: 0. This CDR3 spans 15 amino acids. Germline CDR1 reads SGHNT; CDR2 reads YYREEE (reference sequence). CDR3 region: CASSLGTSGSYEQYF. The CDR3 DNA is TGTGCCAGCAGCTTGGGGACTAGCGGCTCCTACGAGCAGTACTTC.

The rearrangement links TRBV2 to TRBJ2-5; tentatively, D is TRBD1 (7 bases). The J call is in doubt because the DNA end fits TRBJ2-7 better. In germline, CDR1 is SNHLY, CDR2 FYNNEI. The CDR3 loop spans 15 amino acids. CDR3 in amino acids: CASSNPAGGSYEQYF. Written as DNA, the CDR3 is TGTGCCAGCAGCAACCCAGCAGGGGGGAGCTACGAGCAGTACTTC.

CDR3 sequence (DNA): TGTGCCAGCGGACAGGGGTATAGCGGGGGGCGAGGCACAGATACGCAGTATTTT. This sequence encodes CASGQGYSGGRGTDTQYF. The chain has TRBV10-3 and TRBJ2-3; D is possibly TRBD2 (10 bases). V gave up 10 bases and J gave up 1 base, with 27 bases separating them. This CDR3 spans 18 amino acids. Per germline, CDR1 ENHRY and CDR2 SYGVKD.

The chain carries TRBV7-2 and TRBJ1-1, with TRBD1 matching over 11 bases. The germline V gene has CDR1 SGHTA and CDR2 FQGNSA. V trimming: 7 bases; J trimming: 5 bases; junction bases outside the gene matches: 6. The CDR3 covers 14 residues. For the CDR3, the DNA is TGTGCCAGCACCGGGGACAGGGGGTTGACTGAAGCTTTCTTT. Translating it yields CASTGDRGLTEAFF.

The chain couples TRBV19 to TRBJ1-2, with 9 bases identical to TRBD1. CDR3 length: 13 residues. From germline, CDR1 is LNHDA and CDR2 SQIVND (reference sequence). The ends lost 8 bases at V and 10 bases at J; junction bases unmatched: 11. CDR3 sequence reads: CASFTGQGGYYTF. The CDR3 DNA follows: TGTGCCAGTTTCACGGGACAGGGAGGTTACTACACCTTC.

This clone was found once. The rearrangement links TRBV4-3 to TRBJ1-1; D unresolved. CDR3 length equals 13 residues. V was trimmed by 4 bases and J by 4 bases, leaving 10 bases between them. Germline CDR1 is LGHNA and CDR2 is YSLEER. CDR3 DNA sequence: TGCGCCAGCAGCCCCCTCCGAGGCACTGAAGCTTTCTTT. Translation gives CASSPLRGTEAFF.

This chain links TRBV11-2 with TRBJ2-1, with D perhaps TRBD1 (7 bases). The CDR3 is made up of 18 amino acids. Germline assignment: CDR1 SGHAT and CDR2 FQNNGV. Trimming removed 7 bases at V and 0 bases at J, with 22 bases between. The CDR3 DNA reads as TGTGCCAGCACCCCTAAGGGGGCTAGCGTCTACTCCTACAATGAGCAGTTCTTC. The encoded protein is CASTPKGASVYSYNEQFF.

The V and J genes are TRBV7-3 and TRBJ2-7, with a possible D match to TRBD1 (6 bases). Trimming pared 4 bases from V and 7 bases from J, leaving 20 bases between. CDR1 and CDR2 from the germline V gene are SGHTA and FQGTGA. This CDR3 spans 15 amino acids. The CDR3 DNA sequence: TGTGCCAGCAGCTCAAACCGCGGACAGTTCGAGGAGCAGTACTTC. This gives the protein CASSSNRGQFEEQYF.

This clone has more than one count but fewer than ten. The sample has other DNA sequences that encode this CDR3 too. This chain connects TRBV27 to TRBJ1-1; 9 bases line up with TRBD1. Per the germline V gene, CDR1 is MNHEY and CDR2 is SMNVEV (reference sequence). The trim removed 5 bases at V and 5 bases at J, leaving 3 bases unmatched. CDR3 length: 13 amino acids. CDR3 amino acids: CASSLDRGTEAFF. The CDR3 bases are TGTGCCAGCAGTCTTGACAGGGGGACTGAAGCTTTCTTT.

This sequence joins TRBV28 and TRBJ1-5; perhaps TRBD1 as D (5 bases). The CDR3 covers 18 residues. Germline V gene lookup returns CDR1 MDHEN and CDR2 SYDVKM. V lost 5 bases to trimming and J lost 0 bases, with 20 bases between them. CDR3 residues: CASSPQPPTVHSNQPQHF. In DNA, the CDR3 is TGTGCCAGCAGTCCTCAACCGCCGACAGTCCATAGCAATCAGCCCCAGCATTTT.

The chain combines TRBV30 with TRBJ1-2, with D hard to call. CDR1 is GTSNPN, CDR2 SVGIG, per germline (reference sequence). V lost 1 base and J lost 4, with 10 bases in between. The CDR3 length is 13 residues. The CDR3 DNA follows: TGTGCCTGGAGTGCTGGGGAGTTCTATGGCTACACCTTC. It is translated as CAWSAGEFYGYTF.

The chain joins TRBV11-2 to TRBJ1-2; D is perhaps TRBD1 (5 bases). Germline-derived CDR1 and CDR2 are SGHAT and FQNNGV. This CDR3 region has 15 residues. V lost 1 base to trimming and J lost 4 bases, with 13 bases between them. CDR3 residues: CASSLGGAVSYGYTF. CDR3 coding DNA: TGTGCCAGCAGCTTAGGCGGGGCGGTGAGCTATGGCTACACCTTC. The whole variable domain, remainder taken from reference TRBV11-2 and TRBJ1-2, is EAGVAQSPRYKIIEKRQSVAFWCNPISGHATLYWYQQILGQGPKLLIQFQNNGVVDDSQLPKDRFSAERLKGVDSTLKIQPAKLEDSAVYLCASSLGGAVSYGYTFGSGTRLTVV.

The CDR3 bases are TGTGCCAGCAACCGAGGCAGGGAAAGGGGGCAGTTCTTC. Protein: CASNRGRERGQFF. The chain couples TRBV2 to TRBJ2-1; D is possibly TRBD1 (5 bases). Germline V gene data show CDR1 as SNHLY and CDR2 as FYNNEI. There are 13 residues in the CDR3. V lost 7 bases, J lost 12 bases, and 19 bases lay in between. Using reference TRBV2 and TRBJ2-1 for the parts outside the CDR3, the full variable domain is EPEVTQTPSHQVTQMGQEVILRCVPISNHLYFYWYRQILGQKVEFLVSFYNNEISEKSEIFDDQFSVERPDGSNFTLKIRSTKLEDSAMYFCASNRGRERGQFFGPGTRLTVL.

J is TRBJ1-2 and V is TRBV19; D might be TRBD1 (6 bases). The CDR3 spans 14 residues. Germline loops: CDR1 LNHDA, CDR2 SQIVND (reference sequence). V shed 7 bases and J shed 4 bases, with 16 bases lying between them. Here the CDR3 DNA reads TGTGCCAGTACCAGGGCAGGGGCTCTCTATGGCTACACCTTC. Translation: CASTRAGALYGYTF.

This chain links TRBV19 with TRBJ1-2, with D perhaps TRBD1 (6 bases). Germline V gives CDR1 LNHDA, CDR2 SQIVND (reference sequence). Trimming took off 4 bases at V and 4 bases at J, with 13 bases between the two ends. There are 14 residues in the CDR3. CDR3 sequence reads: CASSTSGQSYGYTF. The CDR3 DNA sequence: TGTGCCAGTAGTACCTCCGGACAGTCCTATGGCTACACCTTC.

The CDR3 spells CASSQDRGPYNEQFF. CDR3 bases: TGTGCCAGCAGCCAAGACAGGGGGCCTTACAATGAGCAGTTCTTC. J is TRBJ2-1 and V is TRBV7-3; 10 positions agree with TRBD1. In germline, CDR1 is SGHTA, CDR2 FQGTGA. The CDR3 contains 15 residues. Trimming at V came to 5 bases and at J to 4 bases, leaving 5 bases not matched to a gene.

The chain uses TRBV7-2 and TRBJ1-1; perhaps TRBD1 as D (5 bases). Germline CDR1 is SGHTA and CDR2 is FQGNSA. The ends were cut back, 6 bases at V and 7 bases at J, with 15 bases in the middle. The CDR3 consists of 13 residues. The CDR3 nucleotides are TGTGCCAGCAGTCTATACCAGGGTAGTGAAGCTTTCTTT. This gives the protein CASSLYQGSEAFF.

The chain carries TRBV19 and TRBJ2-2; 11 bases agree with TRBD1. Per the germline V gene, CDR1 is LNHDA and CDR2 is SQIVND (reference sequence). This CDR3 has 17 residues. Unmatched junction bases numbered 6, after V lost 3 bases and J lost 3 bases. CDR3 sequence (DNA): TGTGCCAGTAGTATTGGACAGGGGGCCCGATACACCGGGGAGCTGTTTTTT. It codes for CASSIGQGARYTGELFF.

The rearrangement uses TRBV30 and TRBJ1-4; perhaps TRBD1 as D (5 bases). Per germline, CDR1 GTSNPN and CDR2 SVGIG (reference sequence). The CDR3 has 14 residues. With 2 bases removed from V and 3 bases from J, the gap between germline ends came to 10 bases. In DNA form, the CDR3 reads TGTGCCTGGAGTCACAGGTTACCTAATGAAAAACTGTTTTTT. Translating gives CAWSHRLPNEKLFF.

The rearrangement joins TRBV12-5 to TRBJ1-1; 9 bases fit TRBD1. V dropped 2 bases and J dropped 2; count of bases not matched to a gene: 3. In germline, CDR1 is LGHNT, CDR2 FRNRAP. The CDR3 has 15 residues. CDR3 residues: CASGLSTGGNTEAFF. Written as DNA, the CDR3 is TGTGCTAGTGGTTTGTCGACAGGGGGAAACACTGAAGCTTTCTTT.

The chain carries TRBV19 and TRBJ1-1, with D unclear. The V and J ends lost 3 bases and 5 bases respectively, with 13 bases between them. CDR3 size: 14 residues. Per germline, CDR1 LNHDA and CDR2 SQIVND (reference sequence). The CDR3 spells CASSMMWGGTEAFF. As DNA, the CDR3 is TGTGCCAGTAGTATGATGTGGGGAGGGACTGAAGCTTTCTTT.